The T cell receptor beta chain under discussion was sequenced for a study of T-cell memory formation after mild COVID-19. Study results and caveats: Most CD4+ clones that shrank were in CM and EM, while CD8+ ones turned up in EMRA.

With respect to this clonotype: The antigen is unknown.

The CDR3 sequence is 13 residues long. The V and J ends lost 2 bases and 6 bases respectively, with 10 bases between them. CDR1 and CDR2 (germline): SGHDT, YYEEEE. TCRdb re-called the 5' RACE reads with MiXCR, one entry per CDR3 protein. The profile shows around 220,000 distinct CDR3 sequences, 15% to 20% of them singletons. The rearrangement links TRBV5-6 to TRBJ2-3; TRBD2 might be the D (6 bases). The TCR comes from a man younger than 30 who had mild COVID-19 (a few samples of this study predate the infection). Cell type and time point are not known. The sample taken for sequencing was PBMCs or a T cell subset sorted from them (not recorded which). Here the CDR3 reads CASSLRGGDTQYF. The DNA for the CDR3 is TGTGCCAGCAGCTTAAGGGGAGGCGATACGCAGTATTTT.